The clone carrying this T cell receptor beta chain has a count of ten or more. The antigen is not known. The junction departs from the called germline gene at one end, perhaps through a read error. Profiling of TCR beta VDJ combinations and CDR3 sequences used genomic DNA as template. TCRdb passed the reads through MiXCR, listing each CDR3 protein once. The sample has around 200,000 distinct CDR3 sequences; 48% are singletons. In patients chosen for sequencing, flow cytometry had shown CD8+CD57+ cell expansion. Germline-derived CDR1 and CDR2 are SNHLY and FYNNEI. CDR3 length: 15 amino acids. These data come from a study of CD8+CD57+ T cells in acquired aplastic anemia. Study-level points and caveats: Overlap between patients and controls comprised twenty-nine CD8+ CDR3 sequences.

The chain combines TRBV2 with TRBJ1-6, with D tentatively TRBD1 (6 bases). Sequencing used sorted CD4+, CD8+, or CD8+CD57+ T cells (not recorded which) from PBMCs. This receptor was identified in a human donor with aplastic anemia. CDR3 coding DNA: TGTGCCAGCAGGGAAGCGGGGGCGCGGAATTCACCCCTCCACTTT. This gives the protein CASREAGARNSPLHF. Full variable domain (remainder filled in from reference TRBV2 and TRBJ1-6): EPEVTQTPSHQVTQMGQEVILRCVPISNHLYFYWYRQILGQKVEFLVSFYNNEISEKSEIFDDQFSVERPDGSNFTLKIRSTKLEDSAMYFCASREAGARNSPLHFGNGTRLTVT.